A single sample gave rise to the 21 T cell receptor beta chains below, sequenced in a study of T-cell memory formation after mild COVID-19. One entry per CDR3 protein, called by TCRdb with MiXCR from the 5' RACE reads. The sample yields over 55,000 distinct CDR3 sequences, 12% seen once. Material: PBMCs or a T cell subset sorted from them (not recorded which). The source of these receptors is a man between 18 and 29 years old who had mild COVID-19 (a few samples of this study predate the infection). Cell type and time point are not known.

In its sample, this clonotype was seen a few times. The chain links TRBV20-1 to TRBJ2-7; 8 bases fit TRBD2. The J segment lost 4 bases and the V segment lost 1 base, leaving 9 bases of the junction unmatched. This CDR3 contains 15 residues. Germline V CDR1 and CDR2: DFQATT, SNEGSKA (reference sequence). The CDR3 loop is CSARAGGPKGYEQYV. The CDR3 bases are TGCAGTGCTAGAGCGGGGGGGCCGAAGGGATACGAGCAGTACGTC.

Ten or more counts support this clonotype. V is TRBV7-6 and J is TRBJ2-6; D is perhaps TRBD1 (5 bases). V lost 4 bases and J lost 4, with 8 bases in between. The germline V gene has CDR1 SGHVS and CDR2 FNYEAQ. The CDR3 has 14 amino acids. The CDR3 loop reads CASSSGMGANVLTF. In DNA form, the CDR3 reads TGTGCCAGCAGCTCAGGGATGGGGGCCAACGTCCTGACTTTC.

The chain links TRBV5-1 to TRBJ1-2; 12 nucleotides match TRBD1. The germline V gene encodes CDR1 SGHRS and CDR2 YFSETQ. V lost 4 bases, J lost 3 bases, and 7 bases stayed unmatched. CDR3 size: 16 residues. In DNA, the CDR3 is TGCGCCAGCAGCCTAACCGGGACAGGGGGCCACTATGGCTACACCTTC. Its protein is CASSLTGTGGHYGYTF.

This clonotype came up many times. The V gene is TRBV7-2, the J gene TRBJ2-3, with a weak D call TRBD2 (6 bases). The CDR3 is made up of 12 amino acids. Trimming pared 10 bases from V and 0 bases from J, leaving 8 bases between. Germline loops: CDR1 SGHTA, CDR2 FQGNSA. The CDR3 loop is CATGSSTDTQYF. Here the CDR3 DNA reads TGTGCCACCGGGAGTAGCACAGATACGCAGTATTTT.

This clonotype was found a few times. The chain has TRBV7-9 and TRBJ2-5; D tentatively fits TRBD1 or TRBD2 (7 bases each). Germline V gene data show CDR1 as SEHNR and CDR2 as FQNEAQ (reference sequence). V lost 5 bases and J 0 bases, leaving 34 bases between the germline ends. This CDR3 contains 22 residues. CDR3: CASSPVVGGRGRGTAYQETQYF. DNA for the CDR3: TGTGCCAGCAGCCCTGTGGTAGGCGGGAGAGGCAGGGGGACAGCGTACCAAGAGACCCAGTACTTC. The full variable domain, completed using reference TRBV7-9 and TRBJ2-5, is DTGVSQNPRHKITKRGQNVTFRCDPISEHNRLYWYRQTLGQGPEFLTYFQNEAQLEKSRLLSDRFSAERPKGSFSTLEIQRTEQGDSAMYLCASSPVVGGRGRGTAYQETQYFGPGTRLLVL.

The chain recombines TRBV20-1 with TRBJ1-1; 10 bases match TRBD1. With V trimmed by 2 bases and J by 3 bases, 3 bases remained unmatched. Germline V gene lookup returns CDR1 DFQATT and CDR2 SNEGSKA (reference sequence). This CDR3 has 14 amino acids. In DNA form, the CDR3 reads TGCAGTGCTAGATCGACAGGGGGCTACACTGAAGCTTTCTTT. Translation gives CSARSTGGYTEAFF.

V and J are TRBV20-1 and TRBJ1-4, with 9 bases aligning to TRBD1. J was trimmed by 5 bases and V by 7 bases; bases with no gene match: 8. This CDR3 contains 14 residues. The germline CDR1 and CDR2 sequences are DFQATT and SNEGSKA (reference sequence). The CDR3 sequence: CSVPRGQGNEKLFF. The CDR3 coding sequence is TGCAGTGTTCCGAGGGGACAGGGAAATGAAAAACTGTTTTTT.

In its sample, this clonotype was seen many times. The chain uses TRBV5-1 and TRBJ2-5; D ambiguous. Trimming stripped 4 bases from V and 4 bases from J, with 14 bases between. Germline assignment: CDR1 SGHRS and CDR2 YFSETQ. The CDR3 has 14 amino acids. The DNA of the CDR3 is TGCGCCAGCAGCCGGGCCGCGGAAGCAGAGACCCAGTACTTC. Translation gives CASSRAAEAETQYF. The variable domain in full, with the rest retrieved from reference TRBV5-1 and TRBJ2-5, is KAGVTQTPRYLIKTRGQQVTLSCSPISGHRSVSWYQQTPGQGLQFLFEYFSETQRNKGNFPGRFSGRQFSNSRSEMNVSTLELGDSALYLCASSRAAEAETQYFGPGTRLLVL.

The CDR3 DNA reads TGTGCCAGCAGTGAATTTTCAGCAGATACGCAGTATTTT. It encodes CASSEFSADTQYF. The V gene is TRBV6-1, the J gene TRBJ2-3; D is uncertain. CDR1 is MNHNS, CDR2 SASEGT, per germline. There are 13 residues in the CDR3. Trimming took off 2 bases at V and 4 bases at J, with 7 bases between the two ends.

This clonotype was observed a few times. The rearrangement uses TRBV5-5 and TRBJ1-2; 8 positions agree with TRBD1. The germline gives CDR1 SGHKS, CDR2 YYEKEE (reference sequence). Germline trimming cut 4 bases from V and 3 bases from J; bases unmatched to any gene: 11. The CDR3 extends over 16 amino acids. CDR3 DNA: TGTGCCAGCAGCCCGAAGACGGGACAGGCATACTATGGCTACACCTTC. Its protein is CASSPKTGQAYYGYTF.

The V call is TRBV9, the J call TRBJ2-1, with a weak D call TRBD1 (7 bases). The CDR3 length is 14 residues. V gave up 2 bases and J gave up 6 bases, with 12 bases separating them. Germline assignment: CDR1 SGDLS and CDR2 YYNGEE. The DNA of the CDR3 is TGTGCCAGCAGCGTGGAGGGGGCTCGCAATGAGCAGTTCTTC. Its translation: CASSVEGARNEQFF.

This clonotype was seen a handful of times. The rearrangement uses TRBV12-3 or TRBV12-4 and TRBJ1-5; no clear D gene. This CDR3 comprises 13 residues. Trimming took 6 bases from V and 9 from J, leaving 15 bases between them. CDR3 in amino acids: CASSPSPASPQHF. The DNA for the CDR3 is TGTGCCAGCAGCCCTAGCCCGGCCTCGCCCCAGCATTTT.

This clonotype was detected a few times. This chain's CDR3 is CASSPVAGGTSTDTQYF. In DNA form, the CDR3 reads TGTGCCAGCAGCCCGGTAGCGGGGGGTACTAGCACAGATACGCAGTATTTT. The V gene is TRBV2, the J gene TRBJ2-3, with 10 bases fitting TRBD2. This CDR3 has 17 residues. The V and J ends lost 6 bases and 0 bases, in that order; junction bases with no gene match: 9. Looked up from germline, CDR1 is SNHLY and CDR2 is FYNNEI.

This clonotype was counted only a few times. The rearrangement uses TRBV7-9 and TRBJ2-1; 11 bases align to TRBD2. The germline V gene encodes CDR1 SEHNR and CDR2 FQNEAQ (reference sequence). The CDR3 has 15 amino acids. With 4 bases clipped from V and 8 bases from J, the junction kept 7 bases outside the gene matches. Here the CDR3 reads CASSSNSGGEDEQFF. CDR3 nucleotides: TGTGCCAGCAGCTCCAATAGCGGGGGGGAGGATGAGCAGTTCTTC.

This rearrangement joins TRBV20-1 to TRBJ2-7; weak D call: TRBD1 (6 bases). CDR1 and CDR2 (germline): DFQATT, SNEGSKA (reference sequence). The CDR3 runs 14 residues. V shed 3 bases and J shed 0 bases, with 12 bases lying between them. The CDR3 sequence is CSASPGQSSYEQYF. The CDR3 DNA reads TGCAGTGCTAGCCCGGGACAAAGCTCCTACGAGCAGTACTTC.

This clonotype was detected only a few times. This sequence joins TRBV7-8 and TRBJ2-1; D is perhaps TRBD1 or TRBD2 (5 bases each). V dropped 2 bases and J dropped 3 bases, with 8 bases sitting between them. Germline loops: CDR1 SGHVS, CDR2 FQNEAQ. The CDR3 covers 14 residues. The CDR3 bases are TGTGCCAGCAGCTTATTGAGGGGCTACAATGAGCAGTTCTTC. Its translation is CASSLLRGYNEQFF.

V usage is TRBV6-2 or TRBV6-3 and J usage is TRBJ1-4; the D gene is possibly TRBD1 (6 bases). CDR1 MNHEY and CDR2 SVGEGT come from the germline V gene. Deletions cut 6 bases from V and 7 bases from J, with 15 bases between. The CDR3 loop spans 14 amino acids. The CDR3, as DNA: TGTGCCAGCAGACGTCCCACACAGGGTGAAAAACTGTTTTTT. This translates into CASRRPTQGEKLFF.

This clonotype was counted ten times or more. The CDR3 here is CASSVGLPSSYNSPLHF. The CDR3, as DNA: TGTGCCAGCAGTGTGGGACTTCCGAGCTCCTATAATTCACCCCTCCACTTT. The chain is built from TRBV25-1 and TRBJ1-6; D perhaps matches TRBD1 (5 bases). The CDR3 loop spans 17 amino acids. Germline V lookup: CDR1 MGHDK, CDR2 SYGVNS. The ends were cut back, 4 bases at V and 0 bases at J, with 13 bases in the middle.

This chain uses TRBV4-2 with TRBJ1-3; 9 nucleotides agree with TRBD1. This CDR3 has 16 amino acids. CDR1 is LGHNA, CDR2 YNFKEQ, per germline. The V segment lost 1 base and the J segment 3 bases; nucleotides outside the gene matches: 4. CDR3 protein: CASSQARQGGGNTIYF. Here the CDR3 DNA reads TGTGCCAGCAGCCAAGCGAGACAGGGGGGTGGAAACACCATATATTTT.

This clonotype was counted only a few times. This chain joins TRBV20-1 and TRBJ2-1; unclear D gene. The ends were cut back, 5 bases at V and 8 bases at J, with 13 bases in the middle. The CDR3 length is 12 residues. Germline-derived CDR1 and CDR2 are DFQATT and SNEGSKA (reference sequence). DNA of the CDR3: TGCAGTGCTCAAAAGGATCCCCATGAGCAGTTCTTC. Translated, it gives CSAQKDPHEQFF.

CDR3 bases: TGTGCCAGCAGCCCAGGGACAGGCTATAATTCACCCCTCCACTTT. Protein: CASSPGTGYNSPLHF. J is TRBJ1-6 and V is TRBV7-6; 8 nucleotides agree with TRBD1. Germline V gene data show CDR1 as SGHVS and CDR2 as FNYEAQ. The CDR3 length is 15 residues. V trimming: 5 bases; J trimming: 3 bases; junction bases outside the gene matches: 3.